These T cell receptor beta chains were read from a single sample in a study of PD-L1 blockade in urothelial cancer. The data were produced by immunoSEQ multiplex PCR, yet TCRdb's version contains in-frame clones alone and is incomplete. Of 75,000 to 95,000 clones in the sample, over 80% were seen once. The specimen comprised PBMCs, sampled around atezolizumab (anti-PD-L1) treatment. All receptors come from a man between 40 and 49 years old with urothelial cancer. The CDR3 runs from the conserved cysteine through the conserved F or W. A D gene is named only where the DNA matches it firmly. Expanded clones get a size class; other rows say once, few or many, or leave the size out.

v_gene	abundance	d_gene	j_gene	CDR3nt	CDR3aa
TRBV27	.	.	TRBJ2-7	TGTGCCAGCAGTTTAGCCCTCGCAGGCGAAGAGCAGTACTTC	CASSLALAGEEQYF
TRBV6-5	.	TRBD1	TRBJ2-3	TGTGCCAGCAGTTACCGACAGGGAAGCACAGATACGCAGTATTTT	CASSYRQGSTDTQYF
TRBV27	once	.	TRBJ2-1	TGTGCCAGCGTTGGGAGGGGGACGCATGAGCAGTTCTTC	CASVGRGTHEQFF
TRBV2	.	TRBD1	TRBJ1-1	TGTGCCAGCGGACAGGGGGGGAACACTGAAGCTTTCTTT	CASGQGGNTEAFF
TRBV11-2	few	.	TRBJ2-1	TGTGCCAGCAGCTTAGCGTTCTCCTACAATGAGCAGTTCTTC	CASSLAFSYNEQFF
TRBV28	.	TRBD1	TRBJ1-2	TGTGCCAGCAGTTCCGGACAGGCCGGTCGAGGCTACACCTTC	CASSSGQAGRGYTF
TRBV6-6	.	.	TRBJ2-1	TGTGCCAGCAGTAACGAGGGACTCTCAACCAATGAGCAGTTCTTC	CASSNEGLSTNEQFF
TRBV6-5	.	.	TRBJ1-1	TGTGCCAGCAGTTACGGAGTCGGGGGACCTGAAGCTTTCTTT	CASSYGVGGPEAFF
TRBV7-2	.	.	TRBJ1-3	TGTGCCAGCAGCTCCCCGACTGACTCTGGAAACACCATATATTTT	CASSSPTDSGNTIYF
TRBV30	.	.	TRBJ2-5	TGTGCCTGGGGGGGACATGTGGAGACCCAGTACTTC	CAWGGHVETQYF
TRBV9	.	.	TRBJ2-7	TGTGCCAGCAGCGTAGGTACAGCCCCCTCCTACGAGCAGTACTTC	CASSVGTAPSYEQYF
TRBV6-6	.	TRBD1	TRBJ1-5	TGTGCCAGCAGGGGCAATGACAGGGGTATGTCTCAGCCCCAGCATTTT	CASRGNDRGMSQPQHF
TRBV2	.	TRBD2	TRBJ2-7	TGTGCCAGCAAACGCGAGGGAGGGCCTTCCTACGAGCAGTACTTC	CASKREGGPSYEQYF
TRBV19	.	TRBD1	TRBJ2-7	TGTGCCAGCAGCGGGACAGGGGACTCCTACGAGCAGTACTTC	CASSGTGDSYEQYF
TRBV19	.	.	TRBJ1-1	TGTGCCAGTAGTTTAAAGGCAGGGTGGGACACTGAAGCTTTCTTT	CASSLKAGWDTEAFF
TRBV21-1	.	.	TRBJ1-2	TGTGCCAGCAGCAGGGGGCGTTTTGGCTACACCTTC	CASSRGRFGYTF
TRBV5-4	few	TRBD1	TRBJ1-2	TGTGCCAGCAGCTTTGGGTGGTCAGGGGGCGTACATGGCTACACCTTC	CASSFGWSGGVHGYTF
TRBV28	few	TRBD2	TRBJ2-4	TGTGCCAGCACCGGGAGGGCCGCCATTCAGTACTTC	CASTGRAAIQYF
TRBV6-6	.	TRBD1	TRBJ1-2	TGTGCCAGCAGCCCAAGGACAGGGGATAGCTATGGCTACACCTTC	CASSPRTGDSYGYTF
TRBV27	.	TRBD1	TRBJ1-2	TGTGCCACCGGGACAGAAGATGGCTACACCTTC	CATGTEDGYTF
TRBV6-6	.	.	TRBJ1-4	TGTGCCACACAGTTTACTGCAACTAATGAAAAACTGTTTTTT	CATQFTATNEKLFF
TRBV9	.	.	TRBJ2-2	TGTGCCAGCAGCGGACGGGGGACTTCCGGGGAGCTGTTTTTT	CASSGRGTSGELFF
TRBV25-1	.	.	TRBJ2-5	TGTGCCAGCAGTGAAACTACCGGGGAGACCCAGTACTTC	CASSETTGETQYF
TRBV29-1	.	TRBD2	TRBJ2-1	TGCAGCGTTGATTGGTTCGGGACTAGTCTTGGGAATGAGCAGTTCTTC	CSVDWFGTSLGNEQFF